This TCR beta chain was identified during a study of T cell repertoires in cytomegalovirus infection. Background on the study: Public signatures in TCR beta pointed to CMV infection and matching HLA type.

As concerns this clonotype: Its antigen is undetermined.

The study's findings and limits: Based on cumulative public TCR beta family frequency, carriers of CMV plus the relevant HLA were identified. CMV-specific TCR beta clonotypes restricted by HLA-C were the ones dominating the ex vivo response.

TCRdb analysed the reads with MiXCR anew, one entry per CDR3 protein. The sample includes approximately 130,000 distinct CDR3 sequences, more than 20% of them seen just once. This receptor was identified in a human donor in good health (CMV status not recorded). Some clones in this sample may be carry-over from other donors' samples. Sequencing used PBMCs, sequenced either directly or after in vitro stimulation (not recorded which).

The CDR3 loop reads CSAHQTVQETQYF. The CDR3 nucleotides read TGCAGTGCCCACCAGACTGTGCAAGAGACCCAGTACTTC. This chain connects TRBV20-1 to TRBJ2-5; the D is unclear. Germline CDR1 and CDR2: DFQATT and SNEGSKA (reference sequence). The germline V and J ends were trimmed by 6 bases and 2 bases, with 13 bases remaining between them. This CDR3 comprises 13 residues.